This T cell receptor (beta chain) was observed in a study of shared clonotypes between healthy human individuals. On this clone itself: As yet, its antigen is unknown.

The CDR3 consists of 13 residues. CDR1 and CDR2 from the germline V gene are MNHEY and SMNVEV (reference sequence). With 9 bases removed from V and 0 bases from J, the gap between germline ends came to 9 bases. The study's findings and limits: Larger estimated richness was generally recorded for naive subsets relative to memory subsets. Lower generation probabilities were found for non-shared clonotypes than for those shared by all four donors.

Method: immunoSEQ multiplex PCR; TCRdb's copy keeps in-frame clones and lacks some. Of hundreds of thousands of clones in the sample, about 96% were seen once. Naive CD8 cells, CD45RO-negative and positively selected for CCR7, excluded terminally differentiated effector memory CD45RA+ cells. Adult Caucasians living in Nashville, Tennessee made up all of the donors. Sequenced: naive CD8+ T cells sorted from blood. The chain links TRBV27 to TRBJ2-1, with unresolved D. This receptor was taken from a man aged 25-40 years in good health. In DNA form, the CDR3 reads TGTGCCAGTGGGATTCTCTCCTACAATGAGCAGTTCTTC. It specifies CASGILSYNEQFF.